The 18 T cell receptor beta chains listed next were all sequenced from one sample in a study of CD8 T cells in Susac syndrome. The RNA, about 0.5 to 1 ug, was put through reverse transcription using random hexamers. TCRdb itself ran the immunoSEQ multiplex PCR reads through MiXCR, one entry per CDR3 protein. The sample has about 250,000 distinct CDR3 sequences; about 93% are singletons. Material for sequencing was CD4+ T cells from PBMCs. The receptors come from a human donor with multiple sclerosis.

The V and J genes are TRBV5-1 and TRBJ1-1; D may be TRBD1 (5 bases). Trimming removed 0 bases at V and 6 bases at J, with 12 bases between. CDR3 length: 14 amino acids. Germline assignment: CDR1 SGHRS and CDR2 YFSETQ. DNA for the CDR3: TGCGCCAGCAGCTTGGAGGCGGGGCTGGCTGAAGCTTTCTTT. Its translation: CASSLEAGLAEAFF.

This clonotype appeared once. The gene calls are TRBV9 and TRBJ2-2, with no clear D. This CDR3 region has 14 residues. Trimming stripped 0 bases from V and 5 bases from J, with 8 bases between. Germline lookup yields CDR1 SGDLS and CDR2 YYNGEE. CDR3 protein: CASSVGSMTGELFF. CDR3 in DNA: TGTGCCAGCAGCGTAGGGTCGATGACCGGGGAGCTGTTTTTT.

This CDR3 reads CASSARRLAGDHIQYF. In DNA, the CDR3 is TGCGCCAGCAGCGCACGACGACTAGCGGGAGATCACATTCAGTACTTC. The chain uses TRBV5-1 and TRBJ2-4; 12 bases are a match to TRBD2. The CDR3 has 16 amino acids. V gave up 4 bases and J gave up 8 bases; unmatched junction bases: 10. The germline V gene encodes CDR1 SGHRS and CDR2 YFSETQ.

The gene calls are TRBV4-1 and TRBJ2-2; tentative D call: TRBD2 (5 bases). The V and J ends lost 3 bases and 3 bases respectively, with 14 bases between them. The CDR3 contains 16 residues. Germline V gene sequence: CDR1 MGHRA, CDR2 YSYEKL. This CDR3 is CASSQRAGLDTGELFF. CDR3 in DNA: TGCGCCAGCAGCCAGAGGGCGGGTCTGGACACCGGGGAGCTGTTTTTT.

CDR3 region: CSARDDTGGDTQYF. Here the CDR3 DNA reads TGCAGTGCTAGAGATGACACAGGCGGAGATACGCAGTATTTT. V and J are TRBV20-1 and TRBJ2-3; perhaps TRBD1 as D (5 bases). Deletions cut 0 bases from V and 5 bases from J, with 12 bases between. The CDR3 consists of 14 residues. CDR1 DFQATT and CDR2 SNEGSKA come from the germline V gene (reference sequence).

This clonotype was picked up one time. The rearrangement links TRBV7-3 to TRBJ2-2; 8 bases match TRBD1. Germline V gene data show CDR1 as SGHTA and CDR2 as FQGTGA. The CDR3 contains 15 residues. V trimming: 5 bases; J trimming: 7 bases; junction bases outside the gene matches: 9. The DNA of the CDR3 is TGTGCCAGCAGCAGGGAACAGGGGGGATTCGGGGAGCTGTTTTTT. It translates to CASSREQGGFGELFF.

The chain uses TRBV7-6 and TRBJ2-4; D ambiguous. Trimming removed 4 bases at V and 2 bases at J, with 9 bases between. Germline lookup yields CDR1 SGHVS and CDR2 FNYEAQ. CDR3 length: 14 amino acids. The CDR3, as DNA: TGTGCCAGCAGCTCCCTACGTTCCAAAAACATTCAGTACTTC. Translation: CASSSLRSKNIQYF.

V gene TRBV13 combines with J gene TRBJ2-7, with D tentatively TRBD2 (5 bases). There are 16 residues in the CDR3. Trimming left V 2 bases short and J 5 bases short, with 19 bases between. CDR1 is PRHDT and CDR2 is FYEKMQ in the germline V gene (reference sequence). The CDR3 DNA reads TGTGCCAGCAGCTTAATTTGGGAAGGGAGAAGCGACGAGCAGTACTTC. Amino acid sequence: CASSLIWEGRSDEQYF.

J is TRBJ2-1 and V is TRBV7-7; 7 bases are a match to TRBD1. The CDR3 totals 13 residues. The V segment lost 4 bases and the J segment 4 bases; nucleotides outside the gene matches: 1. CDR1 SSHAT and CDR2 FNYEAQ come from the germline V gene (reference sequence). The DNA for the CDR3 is TGTGCCAGCAGCTCGGACAGGTACAATGAGCAGTTCTTC. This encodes CASSSDRYNEQFF.

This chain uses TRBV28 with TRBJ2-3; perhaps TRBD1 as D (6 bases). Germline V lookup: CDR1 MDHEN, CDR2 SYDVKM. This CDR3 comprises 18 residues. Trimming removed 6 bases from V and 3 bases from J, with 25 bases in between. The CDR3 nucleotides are TGTGCCAGCAGCCCCGACCGGCAGGGGTTGGGGTTGACAGATACGCAGTATTTT. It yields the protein CASSPDRQGLGLTDTQYF.

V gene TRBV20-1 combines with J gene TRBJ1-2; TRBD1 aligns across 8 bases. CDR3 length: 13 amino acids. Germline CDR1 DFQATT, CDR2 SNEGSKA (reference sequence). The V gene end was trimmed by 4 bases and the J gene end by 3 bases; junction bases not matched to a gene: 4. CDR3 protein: CSAKPTGDYGYTF. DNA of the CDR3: TGCAGTGCTAAGCCGACAGGGGACTATGGCTACACCTTC.

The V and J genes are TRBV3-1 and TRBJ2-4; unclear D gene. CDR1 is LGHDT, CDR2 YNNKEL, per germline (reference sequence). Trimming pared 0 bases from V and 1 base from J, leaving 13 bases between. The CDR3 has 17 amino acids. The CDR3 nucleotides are TGTGCCAGCAGCCAAGATTTGGGCCCTCTGGCCAAAAACATTCAGTACTTC. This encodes CASSQDLGPLAKNIQYF.

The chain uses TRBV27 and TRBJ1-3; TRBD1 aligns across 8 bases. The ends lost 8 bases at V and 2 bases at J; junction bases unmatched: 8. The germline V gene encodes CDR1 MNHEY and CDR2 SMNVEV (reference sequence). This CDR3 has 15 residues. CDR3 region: CASGAQGAPGNTIYF. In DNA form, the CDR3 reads TGTGCCAGCGGCGCGCAGGGGGCGCCTGGAAACACCATATATTTT.

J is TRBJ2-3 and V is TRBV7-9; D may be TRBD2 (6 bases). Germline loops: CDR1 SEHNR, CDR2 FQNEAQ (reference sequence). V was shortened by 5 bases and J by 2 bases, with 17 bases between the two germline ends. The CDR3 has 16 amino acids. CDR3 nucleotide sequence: TGTGCCAGCAGCCCCACCGCGGGGAAAATCACAGATACGCAGTATTTT. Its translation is CASSPTAGKITDTQYF.

CDR3 nucleotide sequence: TGCGCCAGCAGCTTGGACGGGACATCTGAAGCTTTCTTT. Its translation is CASSLDGTSEAFF. The rearrangement links TRBV5-1 to TRBJ1-1; D might be TRBD1 (6 bases). The germline CDR1 and CDR2 sequences are SGHRS and YFSETQ. With 0 bases removed from V and 6 bases from J, the gap between germline ends came to 9 bases. The CDR3 length is 13 residues.

The CDR3 nucleotides read TGTGCCACCAGTGCCGGGGTGGCCTCTGGGGCCAACGTCCTGACTTTC. Protein product: CATSAGVASGANVLTF. The V gene is TRBV24-1, the J gene TRBJ2-6, with D possibly being TRBD2 (5 bases). Germline loops: CDR1 KGHDR, CDR2 SFDVKD. The V and J ends lost 5 bases and 0 bases respectively, with 10 bases between them. The CDR3 runs 16 residues.

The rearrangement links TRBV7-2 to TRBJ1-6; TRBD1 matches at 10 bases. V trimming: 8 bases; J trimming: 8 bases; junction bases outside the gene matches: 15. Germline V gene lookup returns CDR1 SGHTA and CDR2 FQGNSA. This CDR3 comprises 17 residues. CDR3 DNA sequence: TGTGCCAGCCTGCCGACTGACAGGGGGCTTCTCTATTCACCCCTCCACTTT. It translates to CASLPTDRGLLYSPLHF.

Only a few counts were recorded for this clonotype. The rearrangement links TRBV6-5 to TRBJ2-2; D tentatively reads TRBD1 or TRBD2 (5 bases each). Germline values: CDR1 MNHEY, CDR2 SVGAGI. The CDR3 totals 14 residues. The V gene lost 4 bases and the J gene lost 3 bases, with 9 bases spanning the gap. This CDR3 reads CASSSGPDTGELFF. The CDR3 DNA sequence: TGTGCCAGCAGTTCGGGACCTGACACCGGGGAGCTGTTTTTT.